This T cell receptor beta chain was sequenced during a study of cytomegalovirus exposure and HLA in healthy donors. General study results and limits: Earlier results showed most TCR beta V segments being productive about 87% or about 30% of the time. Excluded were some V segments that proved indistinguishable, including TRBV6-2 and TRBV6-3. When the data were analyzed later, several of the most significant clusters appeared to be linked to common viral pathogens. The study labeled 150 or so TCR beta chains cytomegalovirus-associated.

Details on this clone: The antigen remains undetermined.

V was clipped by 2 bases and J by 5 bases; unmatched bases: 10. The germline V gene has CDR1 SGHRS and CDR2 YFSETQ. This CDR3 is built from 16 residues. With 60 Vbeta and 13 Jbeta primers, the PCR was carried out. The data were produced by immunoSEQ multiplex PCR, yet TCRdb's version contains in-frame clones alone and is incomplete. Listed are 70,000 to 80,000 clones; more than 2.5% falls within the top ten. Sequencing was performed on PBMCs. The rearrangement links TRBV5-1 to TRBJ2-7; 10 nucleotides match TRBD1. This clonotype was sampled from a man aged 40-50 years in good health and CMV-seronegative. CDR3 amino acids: CASSLLPGQGNDEQYF. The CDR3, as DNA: TGCGCCAGCAGCTTACTACCGGGACAGGGGAACGACGAGCAGTACTTC.